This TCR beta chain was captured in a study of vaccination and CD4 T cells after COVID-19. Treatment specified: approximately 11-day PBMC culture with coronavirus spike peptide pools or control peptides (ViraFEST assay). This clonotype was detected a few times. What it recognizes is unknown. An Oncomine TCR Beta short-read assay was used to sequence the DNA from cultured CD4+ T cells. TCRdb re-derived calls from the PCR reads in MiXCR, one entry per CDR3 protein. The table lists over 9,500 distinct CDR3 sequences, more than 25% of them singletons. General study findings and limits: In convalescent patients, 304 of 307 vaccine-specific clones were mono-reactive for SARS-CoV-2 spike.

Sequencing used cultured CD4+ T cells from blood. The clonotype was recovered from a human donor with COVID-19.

The CDR3, as DNA: TGTGCCAGCAGCTTAGTGGGGCAAGGGACCCGCCGAGGGAATGAGCAGTTCTTC. Its protein is CASSLVGQGTRRGNEQFF. V gene TRBV7-2 combines with J gene TRBJ2-1; D might be TRBD1 or TRBD2, each matching 5 bases. The V end was cut by 1 base, the J end by 7 bases, with 23 bases between. The germline V gene has CDR1 SGHTA and CDR2 FQGNSA. CDR3 length equals 18 residues.